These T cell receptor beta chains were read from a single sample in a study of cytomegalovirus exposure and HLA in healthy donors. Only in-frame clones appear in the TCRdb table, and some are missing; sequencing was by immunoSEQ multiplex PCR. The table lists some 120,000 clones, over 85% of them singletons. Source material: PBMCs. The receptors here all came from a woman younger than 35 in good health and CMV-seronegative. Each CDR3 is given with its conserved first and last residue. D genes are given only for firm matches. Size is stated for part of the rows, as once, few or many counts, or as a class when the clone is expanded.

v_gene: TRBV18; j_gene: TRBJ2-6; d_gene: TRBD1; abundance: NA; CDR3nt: TGTGCCAGCTCACCGAGGGGCCAGGACAGGGGAGGGTCTGGGGCCAACGTCCTGACTTTC; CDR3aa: CASSPRGQDRGGSGANVLTF
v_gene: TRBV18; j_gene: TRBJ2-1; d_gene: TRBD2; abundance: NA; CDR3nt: TGTGCCAGCTCACCGGGACTAGCGGGAGGCAATGAGCAGTTCTTC; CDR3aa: CASSPGLAGGNEQFF
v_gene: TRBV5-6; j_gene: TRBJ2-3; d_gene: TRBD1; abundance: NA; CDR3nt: TGTGCCAGCAGCGATAGGACAGGGACAGCAGATACGCAGTATTTT; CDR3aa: CASSDRTGTADTQYF
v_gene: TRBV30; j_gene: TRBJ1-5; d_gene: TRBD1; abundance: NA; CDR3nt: TGTGCCTGGAGTGGGGACAGTCATCAGCCCCAGCATTTT; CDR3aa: CAWSGDSHQPQHF
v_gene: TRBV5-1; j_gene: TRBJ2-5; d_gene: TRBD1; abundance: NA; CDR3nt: TGCGCCAGCACCCCAGGACAGGGGCGCGAGACCCAGTACTTC; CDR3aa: CASTPGQGRETQYF
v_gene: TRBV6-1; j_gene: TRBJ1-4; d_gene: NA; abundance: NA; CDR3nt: TGTGCCAGCAGAGCACAGGCTGCAACTAATGAAAAACTGTTTTTT; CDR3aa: CASRAQAATNEKLFF
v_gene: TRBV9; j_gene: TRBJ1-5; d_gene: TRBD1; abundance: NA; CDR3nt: TGTGCCAGCAGCGTAGGGCAGGGGGCAGGTCAGCCCCAGCATTTT; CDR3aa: CASSVGQGAGQPQHF
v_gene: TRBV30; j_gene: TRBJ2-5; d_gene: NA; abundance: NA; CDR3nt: TGTGCCTGGAGTGGAGGGGAGACCCAGTACTTC; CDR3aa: CAWSGGETQYF
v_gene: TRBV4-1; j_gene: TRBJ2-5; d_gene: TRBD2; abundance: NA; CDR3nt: TGCGCCAGCAGCCAACCCGTTCCTAGCGGGGAAATACAAGAGACCCAGTACTTC; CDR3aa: CASSQPVPSGEIQETQYF
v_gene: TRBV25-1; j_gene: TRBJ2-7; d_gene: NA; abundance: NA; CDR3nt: TGTGCCAGCAGTACTCCCGGGACTTCCTACGAGCAGTACTTC; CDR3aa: CASSTPGTSYEQYF
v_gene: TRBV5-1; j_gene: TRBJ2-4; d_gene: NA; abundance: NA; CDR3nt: TGCGCCAGCAGCTTTGGGGAGCTAAACATTCAGTACTTC; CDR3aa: CASSFGELNIQYF
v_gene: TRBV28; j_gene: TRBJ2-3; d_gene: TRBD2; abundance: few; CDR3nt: TGTGCCAGCAGTTTAAATTCTCTAGCGGCTGAGGCTGGGGGTGTGACAGATACGCAGTATTTT; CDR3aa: CASSLNSLAAEAGGVTDTQYF
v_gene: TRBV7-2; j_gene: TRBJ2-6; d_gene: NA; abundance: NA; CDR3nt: TGTGCCAGCCTGGACAGAAAGTCTGGGGCCAACGTCCTGACTTTC; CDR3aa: CASLDRKSGANVLTF
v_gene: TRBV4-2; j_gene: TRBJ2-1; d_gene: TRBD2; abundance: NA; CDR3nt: TGTGCCAGCAGCCAAGGAGGTAGCGGGATTTCGAATGAGCAGTTCTTC; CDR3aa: CASSQGGSGISNEQFF
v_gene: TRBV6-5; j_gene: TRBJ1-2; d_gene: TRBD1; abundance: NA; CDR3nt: TGTGCCAGCAGTTACTCGGGACAGGTTAACTATGGCTACACCTTC; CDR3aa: CASSYSGQVNYGYTF
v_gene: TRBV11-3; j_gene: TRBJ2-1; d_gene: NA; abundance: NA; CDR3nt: TGTGCCAGCAGCCCCCCCCCTGCCTACAATGAGCAGTTCTTC; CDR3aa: CASSPPPAYNEQFF
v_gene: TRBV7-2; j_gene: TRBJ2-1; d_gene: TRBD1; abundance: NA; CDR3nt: TGTGCCAGCAGCCCCGACAGGGGGTCCTACAATGAGCAGTTCTTC; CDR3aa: CASSPDRGSYNEQFF
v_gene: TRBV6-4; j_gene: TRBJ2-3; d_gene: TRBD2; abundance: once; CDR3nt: TGTGCCAGCAGCCCGGGACTAGGGGGATCTGATACGCAGTATTTT; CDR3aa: CASSPGLGGSDTQYF
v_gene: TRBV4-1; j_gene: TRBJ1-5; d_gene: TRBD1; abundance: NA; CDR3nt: TGCGCCAGCAGCGGGACAGGGTCTGTACCCCAGCCCCAGCATTTT; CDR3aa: CASSGTGSVPQPQHF
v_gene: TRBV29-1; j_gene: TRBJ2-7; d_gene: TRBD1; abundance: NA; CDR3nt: TGCAGCGCCGGACAGGGTCGGCAGTACGAGCAGTACTTC; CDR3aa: CSAGQGRQYEQYF
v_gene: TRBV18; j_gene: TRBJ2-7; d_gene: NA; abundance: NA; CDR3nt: TGTGCCAGCTCACCAACACAGAGCTCCTACGAGCAGTACTTC; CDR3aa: CASSPTQSSYEQYF
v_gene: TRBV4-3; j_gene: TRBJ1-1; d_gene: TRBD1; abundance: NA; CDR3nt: TGCGCCAGCAGCGATTTAGACAGGGCCCAGAGGGCTTTCTTT; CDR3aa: CASSDLDRAQRAFF
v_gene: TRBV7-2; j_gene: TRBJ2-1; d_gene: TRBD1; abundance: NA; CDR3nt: TGTGCCAGCAGCTTTGACAGGGGTATCTACAATGAGCAGTTCTTC; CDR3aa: CASSFDRGIYNEQFF
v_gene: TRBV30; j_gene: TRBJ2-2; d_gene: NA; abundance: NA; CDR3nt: TGTGCCTGGAGTACAGGGTCTCGCACCGGGGAGCTGTTTTTT; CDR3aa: CAWSTGSRTGELFF
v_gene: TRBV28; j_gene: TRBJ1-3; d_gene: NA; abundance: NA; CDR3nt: TGTGCCAGCAGGCCACCCGGACAGACAGGAAACACCATATATTTT; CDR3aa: CASRPPGQTGNTIYF
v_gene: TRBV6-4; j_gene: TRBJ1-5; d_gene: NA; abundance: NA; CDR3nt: TGTGCCAGCAGCTTGGAGATCCAAGGTCAGCCCCAGCATTTT; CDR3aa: CASSLEIQGQPQHF
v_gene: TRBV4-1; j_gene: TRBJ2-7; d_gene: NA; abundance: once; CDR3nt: TGCGCCAGCAGCCAAGGAGAGCTGGACGAGCAGTACTTC; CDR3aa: CASSQGELDEQYF
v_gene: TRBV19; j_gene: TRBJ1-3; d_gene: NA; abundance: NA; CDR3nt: TGTGCCAGCAGGGACACCGGAAACACCATATATTTT; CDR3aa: CASRDTGNTIYF
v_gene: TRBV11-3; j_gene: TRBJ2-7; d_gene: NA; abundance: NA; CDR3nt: TGTGCCAGCAGCCACTCCTACGAGCAGTACTTC; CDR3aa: CASSHSYEQYF
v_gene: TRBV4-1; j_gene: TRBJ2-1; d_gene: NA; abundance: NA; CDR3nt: TGCGCCAGCAGCCAAGGCGGTAGCGAGCAGTTCTTC; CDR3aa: CASSQGGSEQFF
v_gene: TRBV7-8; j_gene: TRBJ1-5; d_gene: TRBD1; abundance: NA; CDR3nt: TGTGCCAGCAGCTTATGGGACAGGATCAGTCAGCCCCAGCATTTT; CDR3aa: CASSLWDRISQPQHF
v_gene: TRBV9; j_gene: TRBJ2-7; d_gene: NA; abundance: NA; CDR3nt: TGTGCCAGCAGCGTGACAGAGTCCTACGAGCAGTACTTC; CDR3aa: CASSVTESYEQYF
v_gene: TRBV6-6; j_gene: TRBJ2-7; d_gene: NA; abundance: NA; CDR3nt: TGTGCCAGCAGTTACTCGGCAGGGGTCTACGAGCAGTACTTC; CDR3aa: CASSYSAGVYEQYF
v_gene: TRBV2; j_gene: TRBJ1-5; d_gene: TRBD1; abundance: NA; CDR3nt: TGTGCCAGCAGTACAGTCGGGACAGGGGAGCATCAGCCCCAGCATTTT; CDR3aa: CASSTVGTGEHQPQHF
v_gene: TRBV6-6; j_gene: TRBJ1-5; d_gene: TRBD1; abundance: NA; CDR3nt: TGTGCCAGCAGAACACAGGGGGCAGATCAGCCCCAGCATTTT; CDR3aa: CASRTQGADQPQHF
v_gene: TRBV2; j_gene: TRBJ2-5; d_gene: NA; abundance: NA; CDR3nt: TGTGCCAGCAGTGAAAGCTTCCAAGAGACCCAGTACTTC; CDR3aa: CASSESFQETQYF
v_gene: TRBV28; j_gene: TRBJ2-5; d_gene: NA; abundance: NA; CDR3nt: TGTGCCAGCAGTACGACCGAGATCGGGACTGGAGAAGAGACCCAGTACTTC; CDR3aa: CASSTTEIGTGEETQYF
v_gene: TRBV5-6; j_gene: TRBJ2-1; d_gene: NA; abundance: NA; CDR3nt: TGTGCCAGCAGCTTGGCCGGGAATGAGCAGTTCTTC; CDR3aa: CASSLAGNEQFF
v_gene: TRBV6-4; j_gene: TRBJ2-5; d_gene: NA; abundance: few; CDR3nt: TGTGCCAGCAGTGAGGTACAGGGTTCCCAAGAGACCCAGTACTTC; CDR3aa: CASSEVQGSQETQYF
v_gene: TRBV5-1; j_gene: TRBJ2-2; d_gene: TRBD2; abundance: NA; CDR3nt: TGCGCCAGCAGCCTGACTAGCGGGAGTGCCGGGGAGCTGTTTTTT; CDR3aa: CASSLTSGSAGELFF
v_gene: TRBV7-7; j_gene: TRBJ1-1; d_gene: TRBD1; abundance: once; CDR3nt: TGTGCCAGCAGCCCATTGACAGGGAAGTCTGAAGCTTTCTTT; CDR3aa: CASSPLTGKSEAFF
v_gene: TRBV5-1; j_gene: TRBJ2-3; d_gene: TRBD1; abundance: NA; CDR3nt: TGCGCCAGCAGCGACGGGACAGCAGATACGCAGTATTTT; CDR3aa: CASSDGTADTQYF
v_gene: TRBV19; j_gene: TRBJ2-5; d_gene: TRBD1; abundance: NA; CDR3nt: TGTGCCAGTAGTAGAGCCGGGACAGGGAAAGAGACCCAGTACTTC; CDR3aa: CASSRAGTGKETQYF
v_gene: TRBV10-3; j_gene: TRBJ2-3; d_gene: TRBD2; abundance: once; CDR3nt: TGTGCCATCAGTGACGGGACTAGCGGCACAGATACGCAGTATTTT; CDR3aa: CAISDGTSGTDTQYF
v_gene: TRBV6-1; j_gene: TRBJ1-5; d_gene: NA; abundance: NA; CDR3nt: TGTGCCAGCAGTGAAGCCGGGATACTCAATCAGCCCCAGCATTTT; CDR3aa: CASSEAGILNQPQHF
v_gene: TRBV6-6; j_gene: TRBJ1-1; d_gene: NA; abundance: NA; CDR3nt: TGTGCCAGCAGTACAGGGTCTAAATACACTGAAGCTTTCTTT; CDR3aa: CASSTGSKYTEAFF
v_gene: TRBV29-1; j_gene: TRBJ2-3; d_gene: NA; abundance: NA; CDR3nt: TGCAGCGTTGATTCCAGGGGCACAGATACGCAGTATTTT; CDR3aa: CSVDSRGTDTQYF
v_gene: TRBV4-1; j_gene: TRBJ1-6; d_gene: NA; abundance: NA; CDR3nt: TGCGCCAGCAGCCAGGAACAGCCTACGAGCTCCTATAATTCACCCCTCCACTTT; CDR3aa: CASSQEQPTSSYNSPLHF
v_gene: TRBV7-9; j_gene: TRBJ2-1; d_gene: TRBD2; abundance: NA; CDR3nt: TGTGCCAGCAGCCTCTCAGCGGGGGGGCCCCACAATGAGCAGTTCTTC; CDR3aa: CASSLSAGGPHNEQFF
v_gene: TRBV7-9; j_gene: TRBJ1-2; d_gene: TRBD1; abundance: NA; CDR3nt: TGTGCCAGCAGCCCACAGGGGCCGGGGGGCTACACCTTC; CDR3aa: CASSPQGPGGYTF
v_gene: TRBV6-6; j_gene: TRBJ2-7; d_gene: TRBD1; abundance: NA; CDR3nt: TGTGCCAGCAGGGACAGGGCCTCCACCTCCTACGAGCAGTACTTC; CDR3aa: CASRDRASTSYEQYF
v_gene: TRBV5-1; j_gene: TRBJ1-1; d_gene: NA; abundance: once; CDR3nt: TGCGCCAGCAGCTTGGCAGTGTTGAACACTGAAGCTTTCTTT; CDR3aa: CASSLAVLNTEAFF
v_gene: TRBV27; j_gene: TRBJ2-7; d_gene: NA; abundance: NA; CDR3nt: TGTGCCAGCAGTACCGGGACTCAGACCTACGAGCAGTACTTC; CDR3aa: CASSTGTQTYEQYF
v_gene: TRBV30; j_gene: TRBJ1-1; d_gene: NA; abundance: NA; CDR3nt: TGTGCCTGGAGTTCCTCCGGGAACACTGAAGCTTTCTTT; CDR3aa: CAWSSSGNTEAFF
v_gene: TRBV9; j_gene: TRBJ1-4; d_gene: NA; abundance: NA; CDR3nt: TGTGCCAGCAGCTCCGGACAGTTCGCCGGTGAAAAACTGTTTTTT; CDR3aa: CASSSGQFAGEKLFF